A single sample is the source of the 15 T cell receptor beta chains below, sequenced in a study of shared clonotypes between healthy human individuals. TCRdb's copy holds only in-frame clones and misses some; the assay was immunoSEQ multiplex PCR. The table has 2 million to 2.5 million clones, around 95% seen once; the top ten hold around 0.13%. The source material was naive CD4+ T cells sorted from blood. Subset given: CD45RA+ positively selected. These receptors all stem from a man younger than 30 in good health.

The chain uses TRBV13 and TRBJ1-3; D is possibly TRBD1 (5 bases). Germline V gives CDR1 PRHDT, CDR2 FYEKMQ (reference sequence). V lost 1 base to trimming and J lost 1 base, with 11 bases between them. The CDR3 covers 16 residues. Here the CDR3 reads CASSLAGTRSGNTIYF. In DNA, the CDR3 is TGTGCCAGCAGCTTAGCCGGGACCCGATCTGGAAACACCATATATTTT.

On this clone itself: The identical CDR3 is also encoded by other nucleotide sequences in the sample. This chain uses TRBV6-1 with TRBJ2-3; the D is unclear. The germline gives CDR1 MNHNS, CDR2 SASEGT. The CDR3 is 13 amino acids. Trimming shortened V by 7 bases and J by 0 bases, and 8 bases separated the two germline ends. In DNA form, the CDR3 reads TGTGCCAGCACCTTGACTAGCACAGATACGCAGTATTTT. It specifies CASTLTSTDTQYF.

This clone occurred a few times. CDR3 sequence (DNA): TGTGCCTGCGTGGGCCCAGAAAAACTGTTTTTT. Translated, it gives CACVGPEKLFF. The chain recombines TRBV30 with TRBJ1-4, with D hard to call. Per the germline V gene, CDR1 is GTSNPN and CDR2 is SVGIG (reference sequence). V lost 6 bases to trimming and J lost 8 bases, with 10 bases between them. The CDR3 length is 11 residues. Full variable domain (remainder filled in from reference TRBV30 and TRBJ1-4): SQTIHQWPATLVQPVGSPLSLECTVEGTSNPNLYWYRQAAGRGLQLLFYSVGIGQISSEVPQNLSASRPQDRQFILSSKKLLLSDSGFYLCACVGPEKLFFGSGTQLSVL.

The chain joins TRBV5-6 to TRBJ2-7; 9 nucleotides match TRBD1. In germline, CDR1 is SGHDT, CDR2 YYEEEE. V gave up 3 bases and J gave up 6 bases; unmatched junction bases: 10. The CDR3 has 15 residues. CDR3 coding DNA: TGTGCCAGCAGCTCCGGGACAGGGCGCAAAGGCGAGCAGTACTTC. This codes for CASSSGTGRKGEQYF. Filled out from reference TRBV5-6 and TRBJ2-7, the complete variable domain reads DAGVTQSPTHLIKTRGQQVTLRCSPKSGHDTVSWYQQALGQGPQFIFQYYEEEERQRGNFPDRFSGHQFPNYSSELNVNALLLGDSALYLCASSSGTGRKGEQYFGPGTRLTVT.

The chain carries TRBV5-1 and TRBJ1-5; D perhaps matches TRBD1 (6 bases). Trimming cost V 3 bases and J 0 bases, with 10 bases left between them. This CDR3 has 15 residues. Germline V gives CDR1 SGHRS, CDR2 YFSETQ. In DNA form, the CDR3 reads TGCGCCAGCAGCTCCACAGGGAGTAGCAATCAGCCCCAGCATTTT. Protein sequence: CASSSTGSSNQPQHF.

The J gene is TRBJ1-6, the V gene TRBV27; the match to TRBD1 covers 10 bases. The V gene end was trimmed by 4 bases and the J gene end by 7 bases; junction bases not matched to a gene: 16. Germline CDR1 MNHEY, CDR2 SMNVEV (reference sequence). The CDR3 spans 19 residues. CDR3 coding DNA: TGTGCCAGCAGTTCGGGACAGGGGACCATGAGGTTTTCAAATTCACCCCTCCACTTT. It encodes CASSSGQGTMRFSNSPLHF.

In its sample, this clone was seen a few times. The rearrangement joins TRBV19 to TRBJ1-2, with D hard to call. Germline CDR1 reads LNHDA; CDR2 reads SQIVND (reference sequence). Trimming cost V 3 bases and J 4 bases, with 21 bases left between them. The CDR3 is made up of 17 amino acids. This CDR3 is CASSIGGVAGGIYGYTF. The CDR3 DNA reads TGTGCCAGTAGTATCGGAGGTGTGGCAGGCGGGATCTATGGCTACACCTTC. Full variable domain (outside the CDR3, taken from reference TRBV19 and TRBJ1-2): DGGITQSPKYLFRKEGQNVTLSCEQNLNHDAMYWYRQDPGQGLRLIYYSQIVNDFQKGDIAEGYSVSREKKESFPLTVTSAQKNPTAFYLCASSIGGVAGGIYGYTFGSGTRLTVV.

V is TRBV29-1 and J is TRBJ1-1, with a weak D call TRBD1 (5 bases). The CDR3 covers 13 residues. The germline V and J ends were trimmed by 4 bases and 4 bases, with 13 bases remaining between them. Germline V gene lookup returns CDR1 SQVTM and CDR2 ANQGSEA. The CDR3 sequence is CSVGLGEGTEAFF. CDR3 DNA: TGCAGCGTTGGTTTGGGGGAGGGCACTGAAGCTTTCTTT.

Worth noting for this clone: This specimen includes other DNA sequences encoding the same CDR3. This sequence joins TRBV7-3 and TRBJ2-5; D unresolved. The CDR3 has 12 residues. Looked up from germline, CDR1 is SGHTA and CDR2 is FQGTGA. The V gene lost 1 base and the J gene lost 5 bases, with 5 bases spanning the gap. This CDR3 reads CASSLKGETQYF. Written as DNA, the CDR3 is TGTGCCAGCAGCTTAAAAGGGGAGACCCAGTACTTC.

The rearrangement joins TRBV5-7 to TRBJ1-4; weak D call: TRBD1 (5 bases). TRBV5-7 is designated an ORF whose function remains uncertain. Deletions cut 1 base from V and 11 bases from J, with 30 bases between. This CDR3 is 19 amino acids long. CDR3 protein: CASSLYPGTGRGLKGKLFF. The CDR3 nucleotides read TGTGCCAGCAGCTTGTACCCGGGGACGGGGAGAGGGCTGAAGGGGAAACTGTTTTTT.

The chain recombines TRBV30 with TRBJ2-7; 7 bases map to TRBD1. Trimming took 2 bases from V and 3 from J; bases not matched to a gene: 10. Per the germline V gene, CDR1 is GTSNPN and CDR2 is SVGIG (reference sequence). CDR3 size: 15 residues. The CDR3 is CAWSLERGRIYEQYF. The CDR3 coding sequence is TGTGCCTGGAGTTTGGAAAGGGGGCGAATCTACGAGCAGTACTTC.

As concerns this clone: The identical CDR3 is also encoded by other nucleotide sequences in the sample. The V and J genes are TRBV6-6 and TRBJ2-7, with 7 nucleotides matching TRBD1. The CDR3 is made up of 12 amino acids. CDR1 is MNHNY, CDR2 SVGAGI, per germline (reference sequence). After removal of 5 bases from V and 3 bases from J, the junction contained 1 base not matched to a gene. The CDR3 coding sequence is TGTGCCAGCAGTAGACAGGGCTACGAGCAGTACTTC. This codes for CASSRQGYEQYF.

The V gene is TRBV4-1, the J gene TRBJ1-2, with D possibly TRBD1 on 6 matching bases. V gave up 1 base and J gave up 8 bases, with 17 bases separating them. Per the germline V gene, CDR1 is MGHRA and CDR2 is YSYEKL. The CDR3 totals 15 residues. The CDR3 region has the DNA TGCGCCAGCAGCCAAGGACAGGCCGGACCGGGAGGCTACACCTTC. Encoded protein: CASSQGQAGPGGYTF.

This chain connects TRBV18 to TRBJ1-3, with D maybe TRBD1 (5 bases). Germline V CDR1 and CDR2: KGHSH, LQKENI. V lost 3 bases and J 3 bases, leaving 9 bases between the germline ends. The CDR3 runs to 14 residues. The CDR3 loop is CASSPGRDGNTIYF. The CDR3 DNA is TGTGCCAGCTCACCGGGCAGGGATGGAAACACCATATATTTT.

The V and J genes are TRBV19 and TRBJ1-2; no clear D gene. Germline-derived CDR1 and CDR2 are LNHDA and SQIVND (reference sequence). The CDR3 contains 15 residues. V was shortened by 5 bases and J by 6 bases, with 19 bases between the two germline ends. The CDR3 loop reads CASSPRPGTADGYTF. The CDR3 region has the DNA TGTGCCAGTAGTCCACGACCGGGCACGGCAGATGGCTACACCTTC.